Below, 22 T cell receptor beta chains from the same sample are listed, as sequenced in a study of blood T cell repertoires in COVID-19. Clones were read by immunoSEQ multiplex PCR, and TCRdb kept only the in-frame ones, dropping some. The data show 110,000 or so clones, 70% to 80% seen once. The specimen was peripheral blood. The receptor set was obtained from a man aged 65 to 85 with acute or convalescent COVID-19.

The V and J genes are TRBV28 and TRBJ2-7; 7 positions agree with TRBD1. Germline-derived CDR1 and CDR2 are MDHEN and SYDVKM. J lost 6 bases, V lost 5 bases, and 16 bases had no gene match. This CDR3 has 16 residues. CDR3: CASSPSSTGRIVEQYF. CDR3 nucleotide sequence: TGTGCCAGCAGTCCCAGCTCGACAGGGCGGATCGTCGAGCAGTACTTC.

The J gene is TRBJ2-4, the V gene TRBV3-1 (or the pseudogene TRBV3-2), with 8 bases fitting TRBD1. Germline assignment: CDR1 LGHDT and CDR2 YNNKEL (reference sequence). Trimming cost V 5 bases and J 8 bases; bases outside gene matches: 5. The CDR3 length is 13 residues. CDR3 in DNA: TGTGCCAGCAGCGAGGACAGGGAGGACATTCAGTACTTC. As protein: CASSEDREDIQYF.

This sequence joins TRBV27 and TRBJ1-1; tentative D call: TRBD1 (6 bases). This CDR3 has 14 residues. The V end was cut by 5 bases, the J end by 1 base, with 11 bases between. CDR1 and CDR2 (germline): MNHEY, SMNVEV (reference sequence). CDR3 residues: CASSDPGQNTEAFF. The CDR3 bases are TGTGCCAGCAGTGACCCGGGACAGAACACTGAAGCTTTCTTT.

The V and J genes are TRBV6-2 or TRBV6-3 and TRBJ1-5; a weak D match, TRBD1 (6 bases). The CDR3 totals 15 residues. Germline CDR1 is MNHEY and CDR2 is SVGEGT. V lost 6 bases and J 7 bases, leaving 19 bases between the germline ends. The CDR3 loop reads CASSQISGERQPQHF. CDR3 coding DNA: TGTGCCAGCAGCCAAATCTCAGGGGAGCGGCAGCCCCAGCATTTT.

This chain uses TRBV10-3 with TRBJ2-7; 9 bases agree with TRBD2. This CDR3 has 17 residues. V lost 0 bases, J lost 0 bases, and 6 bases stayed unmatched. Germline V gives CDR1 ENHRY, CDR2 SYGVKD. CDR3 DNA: TGTGCCATCAGTGAGTCTTCTAGCGGGATACCCTCCTACGAGCAGTACTTC. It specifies CAISESSSGIPSYEQYF.

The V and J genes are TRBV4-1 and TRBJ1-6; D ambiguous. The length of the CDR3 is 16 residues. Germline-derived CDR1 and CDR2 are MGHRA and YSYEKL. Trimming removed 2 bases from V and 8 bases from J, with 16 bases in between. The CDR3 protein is CASSQSGHPGDSPLHF. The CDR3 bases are TGCGCCAGCAGCCAATCTGGGCATCCCGGGGATTCACCCCTCCACTTT.

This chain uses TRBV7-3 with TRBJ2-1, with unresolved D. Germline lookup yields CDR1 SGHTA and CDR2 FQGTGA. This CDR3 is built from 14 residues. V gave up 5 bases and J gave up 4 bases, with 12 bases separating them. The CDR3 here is CASSPHTDYNEQFF. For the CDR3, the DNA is TGTGCCAGCAGCCCCCATACAGATTACAATGAGCAGTTCTTC.

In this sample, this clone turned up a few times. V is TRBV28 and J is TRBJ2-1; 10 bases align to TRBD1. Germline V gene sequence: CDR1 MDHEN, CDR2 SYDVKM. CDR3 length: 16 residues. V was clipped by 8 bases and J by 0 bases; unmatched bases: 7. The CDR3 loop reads CASEGQGRISYNEQFF. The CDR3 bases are TGTGCCAGCGAGGGACAGGGGCGTATCTCCTACAATGAGCAGTTCTTC.

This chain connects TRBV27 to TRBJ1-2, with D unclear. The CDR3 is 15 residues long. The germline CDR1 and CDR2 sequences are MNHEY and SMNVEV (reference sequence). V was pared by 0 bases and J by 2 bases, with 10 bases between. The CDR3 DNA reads TGTGCCAGCAGTTTATCGATAAGGGAGAACTATGGCTACACCTTC. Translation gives CASSLSIRENYGYTF.

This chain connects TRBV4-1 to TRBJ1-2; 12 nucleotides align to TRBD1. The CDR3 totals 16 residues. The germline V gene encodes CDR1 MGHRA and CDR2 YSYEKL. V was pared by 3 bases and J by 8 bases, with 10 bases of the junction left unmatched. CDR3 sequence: CASSQLQRDRGQGYTF. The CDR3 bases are TGCGCCAGCAGCCAGTTACAGCGGGACAGGGGGCAAGGCTACACCTTC.

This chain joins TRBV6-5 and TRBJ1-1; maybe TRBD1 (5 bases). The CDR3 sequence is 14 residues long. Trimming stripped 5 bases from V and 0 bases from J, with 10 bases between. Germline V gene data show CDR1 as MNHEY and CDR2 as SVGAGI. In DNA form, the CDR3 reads TGTGCCAGCAGTCTTCGACAGTTGAACACTGAAGCTTTCTTT. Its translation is CASSLRQLNTEAFF.

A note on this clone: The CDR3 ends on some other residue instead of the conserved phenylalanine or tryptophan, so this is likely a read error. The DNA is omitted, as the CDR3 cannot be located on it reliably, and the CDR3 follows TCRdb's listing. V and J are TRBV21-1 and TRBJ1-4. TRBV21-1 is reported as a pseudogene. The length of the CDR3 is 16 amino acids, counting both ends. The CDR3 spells CASSNRRAGGSTTTSG.

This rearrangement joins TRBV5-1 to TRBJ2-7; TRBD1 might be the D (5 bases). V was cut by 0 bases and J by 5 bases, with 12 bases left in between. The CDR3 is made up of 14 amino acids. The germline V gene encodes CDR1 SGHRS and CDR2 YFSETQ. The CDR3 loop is CASSLGFGAHEQYF. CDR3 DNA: TGCGCCAGCAGCTTGGGTTTTGGGGCCCACGAGCAGTACTTC. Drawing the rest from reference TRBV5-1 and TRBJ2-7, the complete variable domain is KAGVTQTPRYLIKTRGQQVTLSCSPISGHRSVSWYQQTPGQGLQFLFEYFSETQRNKGNFPGRFSGRQFSNSRSEMNVSTLELGDSALYLCASSLGFGAHEQYFGPGTRLTVT.

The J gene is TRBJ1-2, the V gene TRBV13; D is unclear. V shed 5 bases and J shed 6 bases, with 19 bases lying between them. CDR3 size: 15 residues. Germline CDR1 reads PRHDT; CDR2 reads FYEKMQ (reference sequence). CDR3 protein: CASSPRRVPSHGYTF. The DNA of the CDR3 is TGTGCCAGCAGCCCAAGACGGGTGCCTTCTCATGGCTACACCTTC.

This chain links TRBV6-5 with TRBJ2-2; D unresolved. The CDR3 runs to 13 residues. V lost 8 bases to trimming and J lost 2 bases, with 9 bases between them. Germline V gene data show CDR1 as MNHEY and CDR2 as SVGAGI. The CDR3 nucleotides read TGTGCCAGCGCGAGGCTAAACACCGGGGAGCTGTTTTTT. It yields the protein CASARLNTGELFF.

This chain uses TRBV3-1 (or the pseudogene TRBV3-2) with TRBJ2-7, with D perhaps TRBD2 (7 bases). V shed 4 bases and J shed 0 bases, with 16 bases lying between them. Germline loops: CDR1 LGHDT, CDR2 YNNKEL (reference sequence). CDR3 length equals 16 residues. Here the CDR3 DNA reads TGTGCCAGCAGCCCCCTTGGGGGGGCCTACTCCTACGAGCAGTACTTC. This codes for CASSPLGGAYSYEQYF.

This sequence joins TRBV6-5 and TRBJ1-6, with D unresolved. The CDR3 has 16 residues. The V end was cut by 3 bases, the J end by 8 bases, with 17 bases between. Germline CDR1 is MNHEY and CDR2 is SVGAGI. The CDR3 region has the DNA TGTGCCAGCAGTTATTTCATGACAAGGAAGGATTCACCCCTCCACTTT. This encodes CASSYFMTRKDSPLHF.

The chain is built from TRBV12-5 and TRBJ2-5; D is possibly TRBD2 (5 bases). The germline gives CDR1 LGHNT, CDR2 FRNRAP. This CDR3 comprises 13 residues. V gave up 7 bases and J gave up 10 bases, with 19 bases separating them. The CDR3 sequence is CASARTRAWDQYF. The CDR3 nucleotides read TGTGCTAGTGCCCGAACTAGGGCTTGGGACCAGTACTTC.

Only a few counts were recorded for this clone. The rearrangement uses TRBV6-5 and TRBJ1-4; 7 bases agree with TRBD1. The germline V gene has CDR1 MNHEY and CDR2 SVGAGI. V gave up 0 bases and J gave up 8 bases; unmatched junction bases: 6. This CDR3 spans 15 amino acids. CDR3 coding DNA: TGTGCCAGCAGTTACTCAATTACAGGGGCCGAAAAACTGTTTTTT. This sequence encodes CASSYSITGAEKLFF.

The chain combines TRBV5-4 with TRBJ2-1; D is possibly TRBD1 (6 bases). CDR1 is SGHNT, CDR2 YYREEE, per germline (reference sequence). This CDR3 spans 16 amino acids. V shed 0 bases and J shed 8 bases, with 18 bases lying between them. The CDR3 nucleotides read TGTGCCAGCAGCTTGGGGAGCAGGGACATAATATATGAGCAGTTCTTC. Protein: CASSLGSRDIIYEQFF. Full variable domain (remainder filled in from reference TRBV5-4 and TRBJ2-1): ETGVTQSPTHLIKTRGQQVTLRCSSQSGHNTVSWYQQALGQGPQFIFQYYREEENGRGNFPPRFSGLQFPNYSSELNVNALELDDSALYLCASSLGSRDIIYEQFFGPGTRLTVL.

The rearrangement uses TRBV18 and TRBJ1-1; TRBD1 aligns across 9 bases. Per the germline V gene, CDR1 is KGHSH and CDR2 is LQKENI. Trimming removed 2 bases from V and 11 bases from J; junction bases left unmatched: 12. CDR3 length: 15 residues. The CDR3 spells CASSPAGGQGREAFF. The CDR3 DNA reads TGTGCCAGCTCACCAGCCGGAGGACAGGGGAGGGAGGCTTTCTTT.

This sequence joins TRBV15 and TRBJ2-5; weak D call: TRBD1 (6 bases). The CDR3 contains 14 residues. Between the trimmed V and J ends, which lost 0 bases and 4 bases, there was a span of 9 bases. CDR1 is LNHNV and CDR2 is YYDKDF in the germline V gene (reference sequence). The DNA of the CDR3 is TGTGCCACCAGCAGAGACAGGGGCCGAGAGACCCAGTACTTC. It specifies CATSRDRGRETQYF.